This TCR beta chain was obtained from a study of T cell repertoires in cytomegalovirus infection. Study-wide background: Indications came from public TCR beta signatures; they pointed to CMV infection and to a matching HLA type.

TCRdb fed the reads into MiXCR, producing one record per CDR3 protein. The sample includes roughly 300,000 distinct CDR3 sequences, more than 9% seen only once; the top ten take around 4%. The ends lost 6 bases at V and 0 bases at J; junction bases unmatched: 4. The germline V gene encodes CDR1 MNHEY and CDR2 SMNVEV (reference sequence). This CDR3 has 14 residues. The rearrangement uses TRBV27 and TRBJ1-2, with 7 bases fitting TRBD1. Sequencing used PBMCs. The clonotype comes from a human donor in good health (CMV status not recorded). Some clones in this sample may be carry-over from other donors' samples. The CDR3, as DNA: TGTGCCAGCAGGAGAGGACAGGCTAACTATGGCTACACCTTC. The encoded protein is CASRRGQANYGYTF.